The rows below give T cell receptor beta chains drawn from one sample of a study of shared clonotypes between healthy human individuals. Sequencing was performed with immunoSEQ multiplex PCR; in TCRdb, only in-frame clones are kept and a portion is missing. The sample lists over 2,000,000 clones; 85% to 95% were seen once. The material sequenced was naive CD8+ T cells from PBMCs. The receptors originated from a man between 18 and 29 years old in good health. Some clones in this sample may be carry-over from other donors' samples. CDR3s include the opening cysteine and the closing phenylalanine or tryptophan. Fields, in order: J gene, D gene, CDR3 length, V gene, CDR3 DNA, CDR3 protein. A D gene is named only where the DNA matches it firmly.

j_gene: TRBJ2-7; d_gene: TRBD2; len: 18; v_gene: TRBV4-1; CDR3nt: TGCGCCAGCAGCCAGGGGACTAGCGGGAGGTTACTTAACTACGAGCAGTACTTC; CDR3aa: CASSQGTSGRLLNYEQYF
j_gene: TRBJ2-3; d_gene: NA; len: 16; v_gene: TRBV7-9; CDR3nt: TGTGCCAGCAGTATTTCGGCGGGAAGAGTCACAGATACGCAGTATTTT; CDR3aa: CASSISAGRVTDTQYF
j_gene: TRBJ2-7; d_gene: NA; len: 17; v_gene: TRBV14; CDR3nt: TGTGCCAGCAGGCCCGGGACGGCAAAGAAGCCCACCTACGAGCAGTACTTC; CDR3aa: CASRPGTAKKPTYEQYF
j_gene: TRBJ2-7; d_gene: TRBD1; len: 15; v_gene: TRBV5-1; CDR3nt: TGCGCCAGCAGCCCCGGGACAGGGAGCCCCTACGAGCAGTACTTC; CDR3aa: CASSPGTGSPYEQYF
j_gene: TRBJ1-1; d_gene: NA; len: 17; v_gene: TRBV19; CDR3nt: TGTGCCAGTAGTATAGAGCCTATGAGGGAGGGTGACACTGAAGCTTTCTTT; CDR3aa: CASSIEPMREGDTEAFF
j_gene: TRBJ2-3; d_gene: TRBD1; len: 16; v_gene: TRBV7-2; CDR3nt: TGTGCCAGCACCGGGGCGGGACAGGGGATCACAGATACGCAGTATTTT; CDR3aa: CASTGAGQGITDTQYF
j_gene: TRBJ1-3; d_gene: NA; len: 15; v_gene: TRBV9; CDR3nt: TGTGCCAGCAGCGTATTACCAGGGGACGGAAACACCATATATTTT; CDR3aa: CASSVLPGDGNTIYF
j_gene: TRBJ1-1; d_gene: NA; len: 15; v_gene: TRBV28; CDR3nt: TGTGCCAGCAGTTTATACTCCGGGCCTGGCACTGAAGCTTTCTTT; CDR3aa: CASSLYSGPGTEAFF
j_gene: TRBJ1-5; d_gene: NA; len: 15; v_gene: TRBV6-6; CDR3nt: TGTGCCAGCAGTTACTCGGAGTATAGCAATCAGCCCCAGCATTTT; CDR3aa: CASSYSEYSNQPQHF
j_gene: TRBJ2-5; d_gene: NA; len: 13; v_gene: TRBV27; CDR3nt: TGTGCCAGCAGTTTACTAGCGTCGGAGACCCAGTACTTC; CDR3aa: CASSLLASETQYF